This T cell receptor beta chain was identified during a study of T cell repertoires in cytomegalovirus infection. As for the study in general: From public TCR beta signatures came an indication of both CMV infection and matching HLA type. The study's findings and limits: Carriers of CMV and the relevant HLA type were discriminated by public TCR beta frequency. Ex vivo, HLA-C-restricted CMV-specific TCR beta clonotypes prevailed over the rest of the response.

TCRdb re-called the reads through MiXCR, storing one row per CDR3 protein. The sample holds 85,000 to 130,000 distinct CDR3 sequences, less than 25% seen once. About this clonotype: Its cognate antigen is unknown.

The CDR3 consists of 16 residues. The trim removed 5 bases at V and 1 base at J, leaving 9 bases unmatched. CDR1 SGHVS and CDR2 FQNEAQ come from the germline V gene. The sample taken for sequencing was CD8+ T cells from PBMCs. The rearrangement uses TRBV7-8 and TRBJ2-5; 8 nucleotides align to TRBD2. The TCR comes from a human donor in good health (CMV status not recorded). Some clones in this sample may be carry-over from other donors' samples. CDR3 protein: CASSQRRGARQETQYF. The CDR3 DNA sequence: TGTGCCAGCAGCCAGAGGCGGGGGGCCCGCCAAGAGACCCAGTACTTC.